The 19 T cell receptor beta chains below all came from one sample that was sequenced in a study of cytomegalovirus exposure and HLA in healthy donors. This PCR relied on a set of 60 Vbeta primers and 13 Jbeta primers. The table came from immunoSEQ multiplex PCR; TCRdb's copy has only in-frame clones and leaves some out. The sample lists more than 85,000 clones; over 70% were seen once. Sequencing was carried out using PBMCs. The receptors were gathered from a man in his forties in good health and CMV-seronegative.

This clone was seen only a few times. V and J are TRBV11-3 and TRBJ1-4, with a possible D match to TRBD1 (6 bases). CDR1 is SGHNT, CDR2 YENEEA, per germline. CDR3 length: 15 residues. The ends were cut back, 5 bases at V and 0 bases at J, with 10 bases in the middle. The CDR3 sequence: CASSMDSSTNEKLFF. CDR3 in DNA: TGTGCCAGCAGCATGGACAGTTCAACTAATGAAAAACTGTTTTTT.

The chain couples TRBV7-2 to TRBJ1-2; 9 bases map to TRBD1. CDR1 and CDR2 from the germline V gene are SGHTA and FQGNSA. The CDR3 has 13 amino acids. Trimming cost V 4 bases and J 7 bases; bases outside gene matches: 4. For the CDR3, the DNA is TGTGCCAGCAGCTCTACAGGGGGCTCTGGCTACACCTTC. It is translated as CASSSTGGSGYTF. Supplemented by reference TRBV7-2 and TRBJ1-2, the full variable domain reads GAGVSQSPSNKVTEKGKDVELRCDPISGHTALYWYRQSLGQGLEFLIYFQGNSAPDKSGLPSDRFSAERTGGSVSTLTIQRTQQEDSAVYLCASSSTGGSGYTFGSGTRLTVV.

Here the CDR3 DNA reads TGTGCCAGCAGCCCCGGTTCTGGCGAGCAGTACTTC. Amino acid sequence: CASSPGSGEQYF. This rearrangement joins TRBV13 to TRBJ2-7; no clear D. Germline loops: CDR1 PRHDT, CDR2 FYEKMQ (reference sequence). V shed 5 bases and J shed 6 bases, with 11 bases lying between them. This CDR3 is 12 amino acids long.

This sequence joins TRBV29-1 and TRBJ2-2; a possible D gene is TRBD1 (5 bases). The CDR3 spans 11 residues. The germline CDR1 and CDR2 sequences are SQVTM and ANQGSEA. Trimming cost V 5 bases and J 6 bases, with 7 bases left between them. This CDR3 is CSVRGPGELFF. CDR3 in DNA: TGCAGCGTTAGGGGTCCCGGGGAGCTGTTTTTT.

The chain links TRBV19 to TRBJ2-2, with TRBD2 matching 12 bases. V was clipped by 9 bases and J by 5 bases; unmatched bases: 10. Germline values: CDR1 LNHDA, CDR2 SQIVND (reference sequence). This CDR3 is 16 amino acids long. The CDR3 nucleotides are TGTGCCAGCACCAGTCCTGGGACTAGCGGGACCGGGGAGCTGTTTTTT. Translated: CASTSPGTSGTGELFF.

This clone showed up just once. The rearrangement joins TRBV7-9 to TRBJ2-7, with D possibly being TRBD1 (8 bases). The CDR3 runs 16 residues. Trimming left V 3 bases short and J 2 bases short, with 17 bases between. Germline V gene sequence: CDR1 SEHNR, CDR2 FQNEAQ (reference sequence). The CDR3 bases are TGTGCCAGCAGCTTGAGCGGGACAGGACTTACCTACGAGCAGTACTTC. Translating it yields CASSLSGTGLTYEQYF.

V usage is TRBV7-9 and J usage is TRBJ1-5; no clear D. V was shortened by 5 bases and J by 1 base, with 3 bases between the two germline ends. The CDR3 loop spans 12 amino acids. Germline V gives CDR1 SEHNR, CDR2 FQNEAQ (reference sequence). Here the CDR3 DNA reads TGTGCCAGCAGCACAAGCAATCAGCCCCAGCATTTT. Its protein is CASSTSNQPQHF.

The chain recombines TRBV19 with TRBJ2-7; 8 bases are shared with TRBD1. The junction had 9 bases not matched to a gene; V was cut back by 5 bases and J by 3 bases. Germline lookup yields CDR1 LNHDA and CDR2 SQIVND (reference sequence). The CDR3 runs to 15 residues. CDR3 in DNA: TGTGCCAGTAGTCTCCATGGGACAGGAGACTACGAGCAGTACTTC. Amino acids: CASSLHGTGDYEQYF.

A few counts support this clone. As DNA, the CDR3 is TGCGCCAGCAGCATGGGGACAGGGATCTCTGGCTACACCTTC. Translating gives CASSMGTGISGYTF. The J gene is TRBJ1-2, the V gene TRBV5-1; 9 nucleotides match TRBD1. CDR3 length: 14 amino acids. V trimming: 4 bases; J trimming: 7 bases; junction bases outside the gene matches: 8. Germline assignment: CDR1 SGHRS and CDR2 YFSETQ. Full variable domain (rest looked up from reference TRBV5-1 and TRBJ1-2): KAGVTQTPRYLIKTRGQQVTLSCSPISGHRSVSWYQQTPGQGLQFLFEYFSETQRNKGNFPGRFSGRQFSNSRSEMNVSTLELGDSALYLCASSMGTGISGYTFGSGTRLTVV.

This clone has a handful of counts. The chain carries TRBV19 and TRBJ1-3; D is uncertain. V lost 3 bases, J lost 0 bases, and 6 bases lay in between. CDR1 LNHDA and CDR2 SQIVND come from the germline V gene (reference sequence). This CDR3 has 14 amino acids. CDR3 nucleotides: TGTGCCAGTAGTATCTCGAGCTCTGGAAACACCATATATTTT. It encodes CASSISSSGNTIYF.

The CDR3 spells CASTFQGIQPQHF. The CDR3 DNA is TGTGCCAGCACCTTCCAGGGGATTCAGCCCCAGCATTTT. The V call is TRBV2, the J call TRBJ1-5; maybe TRBD1 (6 bases). Trimming took off 7 bases at V and 6 bases at J, with 13 bases between the two ends. The CDR3 has 13 amino acids. Germline CDR1 and CDR2: SNHLY and FYNNEI.

V and J are TRBV6-6 and TRBJ2-4; TRBD2 aligns across 10 bases. The J segment lost 12 bases and the V segment lost 3 bases, leaving 11 bases of the junction unmatched. Germline assignment: CDR1 MNHNY and CDR2 SVGAGI (reference sequence). There are 15 residues in the CDR3. CDR3 bases: TGTGCCAGCAGTTATTTCTCCAGCGGGGGGGGGAATCAGTACTTC. Amino acids: CASSYFSSGGGNQYF.

V gene TRBV25-1 combines with J gene TRBJ2-7; 8 bases align to TRBD1. This CDR3 comprises 17 residues. V shed 5 bases and J 0 bases; nucleotides not matched to a gene: 12. Per the germline V gene, CDR1 is MGHDK and CDR2 is SYGVNS. Here the CDR3 DNA reads TGTGCCAGCAGTAACCCCGGACAGGGACAAAGCTCCTACGAGCAGTACTTC. It translates to CASSNPGQGQSSYEQYF.

This clone was counted a few times. The genes are TRBV6-1 and TRBJ2-3, with TRBD1 matching over 9 bases. CDR3 length equals 15 residues. Trimming took 7 bases from V and 3 from J; bases not matched to a gene: 8. Germline CDR1 and CDR2: MNHNS and SASEGT. The CDR3 loop is CASIGQGRWTDTQYF. The CDR3 DNA reads TGTGCCAGCATAGGACAGGGGAGGTGGACAGATACGCAGTATTTT.

J is TRBJ2-7 and V is TRBV5-8; 10 nucleotides agree with TRBD1. The CDR3 has 14 residues. CDR1 and CDR2 from the germline V gene are SGHTS and YDEGEE. The V segment lost 2 bases and the J segment 4 bases; nucleotides outside the gene matches: 3. This CDR3 is CASSFRDRGYEQYF. CDR3 DNA: TGTGCCAGCAGCTTCCGGGACAGGGGTTACGAGCAGTACTTC. The variable domain in full, with the rest retrieved from reference TRBV5-8 and TRBJ2-7, is EAGVTQSPTHLIKTRGQQATLRCSPISGHTSVYWYQQALGLGLQFLLWYDEGEERNRGNFPPRFSGRQFPNYSSELNVNALELEDSALYLCASSFRDRGYEQYFGPGTRLTVT.

The chain uses TRBV5-1 and TRBJ1-6; tentatively, D is TRBD1 (5 bases). The CDR3 runs to 14 residues. Trimming removed 0 bases from V and 9 bases from J, with 10 bases in between. Germline V gives CDR1 SGHRS, CDR2 YFSETQ. CDR3 protein: CASSLAEGVSPLHF. The CDR3 nucleotides are TGCGCCAGCAGCTTGGCCGAAGGGGTTTCACCCCTCCACTTT.

This clone was recorded a few times. The rearrangement links TRBV19 to TRBJ2-3; D possibly corresponds to TRBD1 (6 bases). The CDR3 runs 12 residues. Germline V gene data show CDR1 as LNHDA and CDR2 as SQIVND (reference sequence). The ends were cut back, 4 bases at V and 9 bases at J, with 11 bases in the middle. The CDR3 DNA reads TGTGCCAGTAGTAGGGACACCGAGACGCAGTATTTT. It codes for CASSRDTETQYF.

In this sample, this clone turned up a few times. Compared with germline, one end of the junction differs, possibly owing to a read error. CDR3 residues: CASSTGQGFYEQYF. Here the CDR3 DNA reads TGTGCCAGCAGTACGGGACAGGGCTTCTACGAGCAGTACTTC. The chain carries TRBV19 and TRBJ2-7; 9 positions agree with TRBD1. The length of the CDR3 is 14 residues. The germline CDR1 and CDR2 sequences are LNHDA and SQIVND (reference sequence).

This clone came up a few times. The CDR3 region is CASSLERTSGTRGYEQFF. The CDR3 bases are TGTGCCAGCAGCTTAGAAAGGACTAGCGGGACGCGGGGCTATGAGCAGTTCTTC. V usage is TRBV7-2 and J usage is TRBJ2-1; 12 nucleotides line up with TRBD2. J lost 8 bases, V lost 1 base, and 12 bases had no gene match. Germline CDR1 SGHTA, CDR2 FQGNSA. There are 18 residues in the CDR3.